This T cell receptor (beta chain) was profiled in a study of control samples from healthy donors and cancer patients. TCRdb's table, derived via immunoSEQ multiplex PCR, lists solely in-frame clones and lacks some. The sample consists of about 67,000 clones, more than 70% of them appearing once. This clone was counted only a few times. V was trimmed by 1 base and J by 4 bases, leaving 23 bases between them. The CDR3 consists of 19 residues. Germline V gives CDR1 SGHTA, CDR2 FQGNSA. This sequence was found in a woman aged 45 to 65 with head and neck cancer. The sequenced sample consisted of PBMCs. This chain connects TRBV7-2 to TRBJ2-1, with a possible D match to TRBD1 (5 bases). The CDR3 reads CASSLVWRTKGAEYNEQFF. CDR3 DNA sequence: TGTGCCAGCAGCTTAGTGTGGCGGACAAAAGGTGCTGAGTACAATGAGCAGTTCTTC.